Below, 14 T cell receptor beta chains from the same sample are listed, as sequenced in a study of CD8+ T cells in alopecia areata (dated by TCRdb to between 2018 and 2020). The label giving this sample's treatment or condition can be read as: oral pan-JAK inhibitor, 5-10 mg twice daily. Receptor libraries were prepared by the immunoSEQ multiplex PCR assay. RNA was extracted from all samples and reverse transcribed into cDNA, which served as template for TCR sequencing. As stored in TCRdb, this immuneACCESS dataset retains in-frame rearrangements with V and J assigned. A fraction of the clones does not appear; measured against another copy, unresolved V genes explain less than half of the discrepancy, and the remainder lacks a known reason. The sample has 200,000 to 250,000 clones on record, less than 50% of them singletons. Together, the top ten hold about 2.4% of the sample. Specimen: CD4+ T cells sorted from blood, collected at roughly week 36, from a patient treated with tofacitinib. These receptors originate from a human donor with alopecia areata.

The CDR3 protein is CAWSALDRGLGYGYTF. The CDR3 bases are TGTGCCTGGAGTGCCTTAGACAGGGGGCTTGGGTATGGCTACACCTTC. V is TRBV30 and J is TRBJ1-2; the match to TRBD1 covers 10 bases. Germline assignment: CDR1 GTSNPN and CDR2 SVGIG (reference sequence). V was clipped by 1 base and J by 5 bases; unmatched bases: 10. The CDR3 spans 16 residues.

Only a few counts were recorded for this clone. The J gene is TRBJ1-5, the V gene TRBV18; D is undetermined. This CDR3 comprises 12 residues. V shed 3 bases and J shed 4 bases, with 4 bases lying between them. Germline V CDR1 and CDR2: KGHSH, LQKENI. The CDR3 region has the DNA TGTGCCAGCTCACCTTCGAATCAGCCCCAGCATTTT. It encodes CASSPSNQPQHF.

This chain joins TRBV27 and TRBJ1-1, with D tentatively TRBD1 (6 bases). The CDR3 length is 15 residues. Trimming stripped 4 bases from V and 2 bases from J, with 14 bases between. Looked up from germline, CDR1 is MNHEY and CDR2 is SMNVEV (reference sequence). The CDR3 loop is CASSSGSGGNTEAFF. CDR3 nucleotides: TGTGCCAGCAGTTCAGGATCGGGGGGCAACACTGAAGCTTTCTTT.

The chain is built from TRBV25-1 and TRBJ1-2, with no clear D. The length of the CDR3 is 15 residues. Between the trimmed V and J ends, which lost 4 bases and 4 bases, there was a span of 16 bases. Looked up from germline, CDR1 is MGHDK and CDR2 is SYGVNS. This chain's CDR3 is CASSGAGGLVYGYTF. The DNA for the CDR3 is TGTGCCAGCAGTGGGGCAGGCGGACTTGTCTATGGCTACACCTTC.

Only a few counts were recorded for this clone. This chain uses TRBV28 with TRBJ2-7; no clear D gene. The V end lost 2 bases, the J end lost 11 bases, and 13 bases lay between the germline ends. Germline assignment: CDR1 MDHEN and CDR2 SYDVKM. The CDR3 is 12 residues long. This chain's CDR3 is CASSLGRGPKYF. For the CDR3, the DNA is TGTGCCAGCAGTTTAGGTCGAGGACCTAAGTACTTC.

Concerning this clone: The sample has other DNA sequences that encode this CDR3 too. The V call is TRBV5-4, the J call TRBJ2-7, with 9 bases aligning to TRBD2. The CDR3 has 14 residues. With 0 bases clipped from V and 2 bases from J, the junction kept 0 bases outside the gene matches. CDR1 and CDR2 (germline): SGHNT, YYREEE (reference sequence). The CDR3 region has the DNA TGTGCCAGCAGCTTGGGCGGGAGGGCCTACGAGCAGTACTTC. Translation gives CASSLGGRAYEQYF. Full variable domain (remainder filled in from reference TRBV5-4 and TRBJ2-7): ETGVTQSPTHLIKTRGQQVTLRCSSQSGHNTVSWYQQALGQGPQFIFQYYREEENGRGNFPPRFSGLQFPNYSSELNVNALELDDSALYLCASSLGGRAYEQYFGPGTRLTVT.

The chain is built from TRBV7-6 and TRBJ2-1; TRBD2 matches at 9 bases. CDR3 length: 16 residues. The trim removed 1 base at V and 5 bases at J, leaving 6 bases unmatched. Germline V gene lookup returns CDR1 SGHVS and CDR2 FNYEAQ. CDR3 in DNA: TGTGCCAGCAGCTTAGAGGCTAGCGGGATTGACAATGAGCAGTTCTTC. Protein product: CASSLEASGIDNEQFF.

The chain is built from TRBV5-1 and TRBJ1-2; 9 nucleotides agree with TRBD1. This CDR3 has 15 amino acids. In germline, CDR1 is SGHRS, CDR2 YFSETQ. Losses at the gene ends were 4 bases for V and 2 bases for J; bases not matched to a gene: 6. CDR3 region: CASSNTTGGNYGYTF. DNA for the CDR3: TGCGCCAGCAGCAATACTACAGGGGGCAACTATGGCTACACCTTC.

The CDR3 nucleotides are TGCAGCGTTGAAGATTGGACACACGAGCAGTACTTC. Translated: CSVEDWTHEQYF. V and J are TRBV29-1 and TRBJ2-5, with D perhaps TRBD1 (5 bases). Gene TRBJ2-7 matches the end of the DNA better, so the J call may be wrong. The CDR3 has 12 residues. Germline CDR1 is SQVTM and CDR2 is ANQGSEA.

This clone was picked up one time. The rearrangement joins TRBV30 to TRBJ1-5; tentative D call: TRBD1 (6 bases). V dropped 0 bases and J dropped 9 bases, with 12 bases sitting between them. Germline lookup yields CDR1 GTSNPN and CDR2 SVGIG (reference sequence). CDR3 length equals 13 residues. The CDR3 DNA follows: TGTGCCTGGAGTGTACAGGGTGCAGGGCCCCAGCATTTT. Amino acid sequence: CAWSVQGAGPQHF.

The chain carries TRBV28 and TRBJ1-2; no firm D call. Germline CDR1 reads MDHEN; CDR2 reads SYDVKM. V was cut by 3 bases and J by 8 bases, with 10 bases left in between. The CDR3 spans 12 residues. CDR3 residues: CASSFRNYGYTF. The CDR3 DNA follows: TGTGCCAGCAGTTTCCGAAATTACGGCTACACCTTC.

The chain carries TRBV15 and TRBJ1-1; D call uncertain. The CDR3 runs to 14 residues. Trimming shortened V by 0 bases and J by 10 bases, and 15 bases separated the two germline ends. Germline V gene sequence: CDR1 LNHNV, CDR2 YYDKDF (reference sequence). CDR3 in DNA: TGTGCCACCAGCAGAGATCGTGAGGGAAGCCGAGCTTTCTTT. This codes for CATSRDREGSRAFF.

This clone appeared a few times. The V call is TRBV4-3, the J call TRBJ2-7; 7 bases are shared with TRBD2. CDR1 is LGHNA and CDR2 is YSLEER in the germline V gene. This CDR3 region has 17 residues. After removal of 4 bases from V and 7 bases from J, the junction contained 19 bases not matched to a gene. In DNA form, the CDR3 reads TGCGCCAGCAGCCTACTAGTCCTGGGCGGGAGAGGAGGGGAGCAGTACTTC. It encodes CASSLLVLGGRGGEQYF.

This clone was picked up a small number of times. The genes are TRBV30 and TRBJ1-1, with a weak D call TRBD1 (6 bases). V lost 5 bases and J lost 7, with 11 bases in between. Germline values: CDR1 GTSNPN, CDR2 SVGIG (reference sequence). The CDR3 runs 11 residues. CDR3 bases: TGTGCCTGGGATCAGGGGTATGAAGCTTTCTTT. Translation: CAWDQGYEAFF.